This passage covers 8 T cell receptor beta chains from one sample sequenced in a study of blood T cell repertoires in COVID-19. Data came from immunoSEQ multiplex PCR; TCRdb stores just in-frame clones and leaves some out. This sample yields more than 300,000 clones, of which around 90% are seen a single time; roughly 3.3% belongs to the top ten. Sequences were obtained from peripheral blood. The origin of the receptors is a young woman who had recovered from COVID-19.

The J gene is TRBJ2-1, the V gene TRBV5-6, with 9 bases lining up with TRBD1. CDR1 is SGHDT and CDR2 is YYEEEE in the germline V gene. With V trimmed by 1 base and J by 4 bases, 3 bases remained unmatched. This CDR3 is 15 amino acids long. The CDR3 reads CASSLWDRAYNEQFF. The CDR3 DNA reads as TGTGCCAGCAGCTTGTGGGACAGGGCGTACAATGAGCAGTTCTTC.

The CDR3 reads CATLDWTGGTNQPQHF. As DNA, the CDR3 is TGTGCCACCCTCGACTGGACAGGGGGTACCAATCAGCCCCAGCATTTT. The chain links TRBV6-6 to TRBJ1-5; 10 nucleotides match TRBD1. Trimming at V came to 10 bases and at J to 3 bases, leaving 12 bases not matched to a gene. CDR1 is MNHNY, CDR2 SVGAGI, per germline (reference sequence). CDR3 size: 16 residues.

This chain connects TRBV10-3 to TRBJ2-5, with 14 bases matching TRBD2. This CDR3 comprises 17 residues. In germline, CDR1 is ENHRY, CDR2 SYGVKD. Germline trimming cut 3 bases from V and 5 bases from J; bases unmatched to any gene: 8. CDR3 coding DNA: TGTGCCATCAGTGACCTGGGACTAGCGGGAGTGTCTGAGACCCAGTACTTC. This encodes CAISDLGLAGVSETQYF.

V usage is TRBV14 and J usage is TRBJ1-2, with D possibly TRBD1 on 5 matching bases. The CDR3 totals 18 residues. Looked up from germline, CDR1 is SGHDN and CDR2 is FVKESK. V was pared by 1 base and J by 4 bases, with 22 bases between. This CDR3 reads CASSQGGDGYSTSYGYTF. The CDR3 DNA follows: TGTGCCAGCAGCCAAGGGGGCGACGGGTATTCGACTAGCTATGGCTACACCTTC.

The chain employs TRBV24-1 and TRBJ1-1, with D maybe TRBD1 (6 bases). Between the trimmed V and J ends, which lost 9 bases and 0 bases, there was a span of 13 bases. CDR1 and CDR2 (germline): KGHDR, SFDVKD. There are 14 residues in the CDR3. The CDR3 DNA follows: TGTGCCACCCGGGACACCTCCCTGAACACTGAAGCTTTCTTT. Its translation is CATRDTSLNTEAFF.

This clone was found a few times. Additional DNA sequences in this sample encode the identical CDR3. The chain is built from TRBV2 and TRBJ2-1; TRBD2 aligns across 10 bases. The junction had 1 base not matched to a gene; V was cut back by 1 base and J by 4 bases. This CDR3 has 15 residues. Germline V gene data show CDR1 as SNHLY and CDR2 as FYNNEI. This CDR3 is CASSEGTSGYNEQFF. The DNA of the CDR3 is TGTGCCAGCAGTGAAGGGACTAGCGGATACAATGAGCAGTTCTTC.

The rearrangement links TRBV19 to TRBJ1-2; possible D gene TRBD1, 6 bases. V lost 3 bases and J 8 bases, leaving 16 bases between the germline ends. The V gene's germline CDR1 is LNHDA and CDR2 SQIVND (reference sequence). This CDR3 contains 14 residues. The CDR3 nucleotides are TGTGCCAGTAGTATCCGGACAGTGAGGCGGGGCTACACCTTC. It translates to CASSIRTVRRGYTF.

J is TRBJ1-2 and V is TRBV6-6; D is unclear. In germline, CDR1 is MNHNY, CDR2 SVGAGI (reference sequence). CDR3 length: 12 residues. V gave up 6 bases and J gave up 5 bases, with 10 bases separating them. The CDR3 sequence is CASRNEMYGYTF. The CDR3 DNA is TGTGCCAGCAGGAACGAGATGTATGGCTACACCTTC.